A single sample gave rise to the 21 T cell receptor beta chains below, sequenced in a study of breast tumors, draining lymph nodes, adjacent tissues. TCRdb re-derived calls from the multiplex PCR reads in MiXCR, one entry per CDR3 protein. The sample lists 85,000 to 130,000 distinct CDR3 sequences, less than 25% occurring once. The lymph nodes were axillary draining lymph nodes from breast cancer patients. Source material: axillary lymph node tissue. The receptor set was obtained from a female donor with breast cancer. Some clones in this sample may be carry-over from other donors' samples.

Comments on this clonotype: A single base separates this from a much larger clone, so it may be a read error. This chain connects TRBV7-3 to TRBJ2-1, with TRBD1 identical over 7 bases. Germline V lookup: CDR1 SGHTA, CDR2 FQGTGA. Trimming cost V 6 bases and J 9 bases; bases outside gene matches: 11. This CDR3 is built from 14 residues. CDR3 residues: CASRETGLHGEQFF. DNA for the CDR3: TGTGCCAGCAGAGAGACAGGGCTTCACGGTGAGCAGTTCTTC.

The V and J genes are TRBV6-5 and TRBJ2-3; D is unclear. This CDR3 is 14 amino acids long. Germline V gives CDR1 MNHEY, CDR2 SVGAGI. The V end lost 5 bases, the J end lost 2 bases, and 11 bases lay between the germline ends. The CDR3 spells CASSPDTHTDTQYF. In nucleotides, the CDR3 is TGTGCCAGCAGTCCCGACACACACACAGATACGCAGTATTTT.

This clonotype was seen many times. V gene TRBV6-2 or TRBV6-3 combines with J gene TRBJ2-4, with TRBD2 as a possible D gene (6 bases). V was cut by 10 bases and J by 1 base, with 23 bases left in between. The germline V gene encodes CDR1 MNHEY and CDR2 SVGEGT. This CDR3 is built from 17 residues. The CDR3 region has the DNA TGTGCCAACCTAACCTGGGACTTTCTCGACGCCAAAAACATTCAGTACTTC. Translation: CANLTWDFLDAKNIQYF.

This clonotype appeared many times. The DNA of the CDR3 is TGCAGTGCTAGCTTGGCAGGCACCTCTGGAAACACCATATATTTT. Translating gives CSASLAGTSGNTIYF. The chain couples TRBV20-1 to TRBJ1-3; no firm D call. The CDR3 runs 15 residues. Germline V gives CDR1 DFQATT, CDR2 SNEGSKA (reference sequence). The ends were cut back, 3 bases at V and 0 bases at J, with 12 bases in the middle.

This clonotype has more than one count but fewer than ten. The rearrangement joins TRBV19 to TRBJ2-7, with D tentatively TRBD2 (6 bases). This CDR3 comprises 15 residues. Deletions cut 5 bases from V and 2 bases from J, with 16 bases between. Germline V gives CDR1 LNHDA, CDR2 SQIVND (reference sequence). CDR3 coding DNA: TGTGCCAGTAGTGCGGGGTGGGACGGTGCCTACGAGCAGTACTTC. This translates into CASSAGWDGAYEQYF.

This clonotype was counted a single time. The rearrangement links TRBV19 to TRBJ2-2, with D perhaps matching TRBD2 (5 bases). The V and J ends lost 1 base and 6 bases respectively, with 15 bases between them. Per germline, CDR1 LNHDA and CDR2 SQIVND (reference sequence). The CDR3 consists of 16 residues. Here the CDR3 reads CASSIVSPGWPGELFF. In nucleotides, the CDR3 is TGTGCCAGTAGTATAGTCTCCCCGGGGTGGCCCGGGGAGCTGTTTTTT.

This clonotype has ten or more counts. The chain uses TRBV4-1 and TRBJ2-7; tentative D call: TRBD1 (5 bases). Germline V lookup: CDR1 MGHRA, CDR2 YSYEKL. Trimming cost V 2 bases and J 6 bases, with 11 bases left between them. The length of the CDR3 is 13 residues. The CDR3 protein is CASSQTQGREQYF. The DNA for the CDR3 is TGCGCCAGCAGCCAAACGCAGGGCCGCGAGCAGTACTTC.

This clonotype was picked up a small number of times. The chain joins TRBV5-4 to TRBJ2-5; a weak D match, TRBD2 (6 bases). Germline V gene lookup returns CDR1 SGHNT and CDR2 YYREEE (reference sequence). V dropped 3 bases and J dropped 6 bases, with 15 bases sitting between them. The CDR3 runs 14 residues. Here the CDR3 DNA reads TGTGCCAGCAGCTCGCCGGGACTGAGAAAGACCCAGTACTTC. This sequence encodes CASSSPGLRKTQYF.

A remark on this clonotype: No conserved phenylalanine or tryptophan is present at the end of the CDR3, so a read error is the likely explanation. The limits of the CDR3 on the DNA are not certain, so only TCRdb's listed CDR3 is given. V usage is TRBV7-8 and J usage is TRBJ2-7. Germline assignment: CDR1 SGHVS and CDR2 FQNEAQ. The CDR3 numbers 8 amino acids, ends counted. CDR3 region: CASTNSNR.

Ten or more counts support this clonotype. The J gene is TRBJ2-1, the V gene TRBV24-1; 8 bases map to TRBD2. This CDR3 region has 16 residues. The junction had 6 bases not matched to a gene; V was cut back by 2 bases and J by 4 bases. Germline CDR1 and CDR2: KGHDR and SFDVKD. CDR3 sequence: CATSDSLAGRYNEQFF. CDR3 DNA: TGTGCCACCAGTGATTCCTTAGCGGGAAGGTACAATGAGCAGTTCTTC.

In the case of this clonotype: It may be a read error: a sequence one base away is much more abundant. The chain recombines TRBV5-6 with TRBJ2-2; D is possibly TRBD1 or TRBD2 (5 bases each). From germline, CDR1 is SGHDT and CDR2 YYEEEE. CDR3 length equals 15 residues. Deletions cut 7 bases from V and 1 base from J, with 14 bases between. The CDR3 protein is CASGPGTENTGELFF. The CDR3 nucleotides read TGTGCCAGCGGCCCTGGGACGGAGAACACCGGGGAGCTGTTTTTT.

With regard to this clonotype: This could be a read error, since a much larger clone is one nucleotide away. V gene TRBV6-4 combines with J gene TRBJ2-3; the D is unclear. Germline V gives CDR1 MRHNA, CDR2 SNTAGT. This CDR3 region has 14 residues. In DNA, the CDR3 is TGTACCAGCAGTCCCGAGGCGGTTTCAGATACGCAGTATTTT. Translating gives CTSSPEAVSDTQYF.

This clonotype was seen at least ten times. The rearrangement joins TRBV14 to TRBJ2-1; 7 bases align to TRBD2. Germline CDR1 and CDR2: SGHDN and FVKESK. V shed 4 bases, J shed 11 bases, and the junction held 8 bases outside the gene matches. This CDR3 has 13 amino acids. The chain's CDR3 is CASSPGAGAKQFF. As DNA, the CDR3 is TGTGCCAGCAGCCCTGGCGCGGGAGCCAAGCAGTTCTTC.

This clonotype was observed at least ten times. The chain is built from TRBV20-1 and TRBJ2-7, with 9 nucleotides matching TRBD2. This CDR3 is 15 amino acids long. Per germline, CDR1 DFQATT and CDR2 SNEGSKA (reference sequence). The ends lost 2 bases at V and 3 bases at J; junction bases unmatched: 8. The CDR3 is CSARSLSSGGYEQYF. The DNA of the CDR3 is TGCAGTGCTAGATCCCTCAGTAGCGGGGGCTACGAGCAGTACTTC.

This clonotype was recorded at least ten times. The chain is built from TRBV20-1 and TRBJ2-3; TRBD1 matches at 8 bases. The J segment lost 1 base and the V segment lost 1 base, leaving 7 bases of the junction unmatched. Germline V CDR1 and CDR2: DFQATT, SNEGSKA (reference sequence). This CDR3 region has 16 residues. Here the CDR3 DNA reads TGCAGTGCTAGAGCCTTCGACAGGGGCCGCACAGATACGCAGTATTTT. This gives the protein CSARAFDRGRTDTQYF.

This clonotype has only a few counts. A much larger clone differs from this one at a single base, so this may be a read error. The chain couples TRBV10-3 to TRBJ2-3; D unclear. The CDR3 contains 13 residues. The germline V gene encodes CDR1 ENHRY and CDR2 SYGVKD. The CDR3 region has the DNA TGTGCCATCAGCTTGGGAAACACAGATACGCGGTATTTT. It specifies CAISLGNTDTRYF.

In its sample, this clonotype was seen many times. The V and J genes are TRBV2 and TRBJ2-2; D unclear. Germline loops: CDR1 SNHLY, CDR2 FYNNEI. Deletions cut 4 bases from V and 0 bases from J, with 9 bases between. CDR3 length equals 15 residues. CDR3 loop: CASSVQSANTGELFF. The CDR3 DNA reads TGTGCCAGCAGTGTACAGTCCGCGAACACCGGGGAGCTGTTTTTT.

This clonotype was picked up many times. The chain uses TRBV12-5 and TRBJ2-1, with 8 bases aligning to TRBD2. CDR1 LGHNT and CDR2 FRNRAP come from the germline V gene. Trimming cost V 5 bases and J 2 bases; bases outside gene matches: 5. CDR3 length equals 15 residues. Here the CDR3 reads CASGPGTRAYNEQFF. CDR3 in DNA: TGTGCTAGTGGTCCCGGGACTAGGGCCTACAATGAGCAGTTCTTC.

At least ten counts were recorded for this clonotype. The V gene is TRBV3-1, the J gene TRBJ1-2; D gene ambiguous. V was trimmed by 1 base and J by 5 bases, leaving 11 bases between them. The CDR3 is made up of 14 amino acids. From germline, CDR1 is LGHDT and CDR2 YNNKEL (reference sequence). The CDR3 bases are TGTGCCAGCAGCCAAGGGGCTGACCGATATGGCTACACCTTC. Its protein product is CASSQGADRYGYTF. The whole variable domain, filled in from reference TRBV3-1 and TRBJ1-2, reads DTAVSQTPKYLVTQMGNDKSIKCEQNLGHDTMYWYKQDSKKFLKIMFSYNNKELIINETVPNRFSPKSPDKAHLNLHINSLELGDSAVYFCASSQGADRYGYTFGSGTRLTVV.

This clonotype was detected ten times or more. In DNA form, the CDR3 reads TGTGCCAGCAGCCGAGACTACTACGAGCAGTACTTC. This translates into CASSRDYYEQYF. The chain links TRBV5-6 to TRBJ2-7; tentatively, D is TRBD2 (5 bases). The length of the CDR3 is 12 residues. V shed 4 bases and J shed 3 bases, with 8 bases lying between them. The germline CDR1 and CDR2 sequences are SGHDT and YYEEEE.

This clonotype was counted at least ten times. The rearrangement links TRBV10-3 to TRBJ1-3; no reliable D call. This CDR3 contains 15 residues. Germline V lookup: CDR1 ENHRY, CDR2 SYGVKD. Between the trimmed V and J ends, which lost 0 bases and 1 base, there was a span of 7 bases. This chain's CDR3 is CAISESGESGNTIYF. The DNA for the CDR3 is TGTGCCATCAGTGAGTCGGGAGAGTCTGGAAACACCATATATTTT.